Listed here are 31 T cell receptor beta chains from one sample, sequenced in a study of response to subunit inactivated influenza vaccine. TCRdb reanalysed the RT-PCR reads using MiXCR and keeps one entry per CDR3 protein. This table holds roughly 700,000 distinct CDR3 sequences, approximately 15% found once. The sample in question was PBMCs from blood, obtained about 14 days before vaccination. The receptors originated from a man between 50 and 59 years old who received an inactivated influenza vaccine.

This chain uses TRBV4-3 with TRBJ1-3; D gene uncertain. The germline CDR1 and CDR2 sequences are LGHNA and YSLEER. Trimming took off 2 bases at V and 4 bases at J, with 12 bases between the two ends. The CDR3 is made up of 15 amino acids. CDR3 loop: CASSQLTLPGNTIYF. The CDR3 nucleotides read TGCGCCAGCAGCCAACTGACATTACCGGGAAACACCATATATTTT.

This clonotype was counted between two and nine times. The gene calls are TRBV5-1 and TRBJ2-7; D tentatively reads TRBD1 or TRBD2 (5 bases each). The CDR3 sequence is 14 residues long. The V end lost 4 bases, the J end lost 3 bases, and 14 bases lay between the germline ends. The germline gives CDR1 SGHRS, CDR2 YFSETQ. The CDR3 spells CASSLGTERYEQYF. The CDR3 region has the DNA TGCGCCAGCAGCCTCGGGACGGAGCGCTACGAGCAGTACTTC.

This clonotype has at least ten counts. The rearrangement joins TRBV6-2 or TRBV6-3 to TRBJ1-5; D possibly corresponds to TRBD1 (5 bases). This CDR3 spans 13 amino acids. V dropped 8 bases and J dropped 1 base, with 9 bases sitting between them. Germline V lookup: CDR1 MNHEY, CDR2 SVGEGT. CDR3 nucleotides: TGTGCCAGCTGGGGGTTCAGCAATCAGCCCCAGCATTTT. Its translation: CASWGFSNQPQHF.

This clonotype was seen a handful of times. The chain carries TRBV12-3 or TRBV12-4 and TRBJ2-7; D unclear. Trimming shortened V by 3 bases and J by 5 bases, and 5 bases separated the two germline ends. This CDR3 has 11 residues. CDR3 amino acids: CASSFGDEQYF. As DNA, the CDR3 is TGTGCCAGCAGTTTCGGCGACGAGCAGTACTTC.

V usage is TRBV3-1 and J usage is TRBJ1-5; D is unresolved. V gave up 0 bases and J gave up 1 base, with 4 bases separating them. The CDR3 covers 14 residues. Germline values: CDR1 LGHDT, CDR2 YNNKEL (reference sequence). This CDR3 reads CASSQEPSNQPQHF. The CDR3 bases are TGTGCCAGCAGCCAAGAACCGAGCAATCAGCCCCAGCATTTT. Full variable domain (remainder filled in from reference TRBV3-1 and TRBJ1-5): DTAVSQTPKYLVTQMGNDKSIKCEQNLGHDTMYWYKQDSKKFLKIMFSYNNKELIINETVPNRFSPKSPDKAHLNLHINSLELGDSAVYFCASSQEPSNQPQHFGDGTRLSIL.

The rearrangement links TRBV4-3 to TRBJ2-3; D gene uncertain. The V gene's germline CDR1 is LGHNA and CDR2 YSLEER. This CDR3 comprises 15 residues. Between the trimmed V and J ends, which lost 4 bases and 2 bases, there was a span of 13 bases. This CDR3 reads CASSLNRLTTDTQYF. DNA of the CDR3: TGCGCCAGCAGCCTTAATCGACTTACCACAGATACGCAGTATTTT.

This clonotype was observed once. V gene TRBV9 combines with J gene TRBJ2-7; TRBD2 matches 10 bases. Germline assignment: CDR1 SGDLS and CDR2 YYNGEE. J lost 3 bases, V lost 0 bases, and 3 bases had no gene match. The CDR3 sequence is 15 residues long. CDR3 coding DNA: TGTGCCAGCAGCGTAGCGGCTAGCGGGAGCTACGAGCAGTACTTC. Encoded protein: CASSVAASGSYEQYF.

This rearrangement joins TRBV11-2 to TRBJ1-4, with D maybe TRBD1 (6 bases). The germline gives CDR1 SGHAT, CDR2 FQNNGV. V lost 6 bases and J lost 5, with 10 bases in between. The CDR3 loop spans 13 amino acids. The CDR3 nucleotides read TGTGCCAGCAGAAGGCAGGGGAATGAAAAACTGTTTTTT. Encoded protein: CASRRQGNEKLFF. Using reference TRBV11-2 and TRBJ1-4 for the parts outside the CDR3, the full variable domain is EAGVAQSPRYKIIEKRQSVAFWCNPISGHATLYWYQQILGQGPKLLIQFQNNGVVDDSQLPKDRFSAERLKGVDSTLKIQPAKLEDSAVYLCASRRQGNEKLFFGSGTQLSVL.

The chain joins TRBV20-1 to TRBJ2-7, with D possibly matching TRBD2 (5 bases). The CDR3 length is 15 residues. Trimming took 0 bases from V and 0 from J, leaving 12 bases between them. Germline V lookup: CDR1 DFQATT, CDR2 SNEGSKA (reference sequence). In nucleotides, the CDR3 is TGCAGTGCTAGAGAACCGTCGGCGGGCTCCTACGAGCAGTACTTC. It encodes CSAREPSAGSYEQYF.

This chain connects TRBV28 to TRBJ2-7, with 8 bases that match TRBD2. The germline gives CDR1 MDHEN, CDR2 SYDVKM. CDR3 length equals 13 residues. V shed 4 bases and J 7 bases; nucleotides not matched to a gene: 6. The CDR3 is CASSSAGGPEQYF. In DNA form, the CDR3 reads TGTGCCAGCAGTTCCGCGGGGGGCCCGGAGCAGTACTTC.

The sample holds many counts of this clonotype. The chain is built from TRBV3-1 and TRBJ2-7; D possibly corresponds to TRBD1 (5 bases). Per the germline V gene, CDR1 is LGHDT and CDR2 is YNNKEL (reference sequence). The CDR3 has 13 amino acids. Trimming removed 5 bases from V and 3 bases from J, with 11 bases in between. The CDR3 DNA sequence: TGTGCCAGCAGCTACGCTGACAGCTACGAGCAGTACTTC. It codes for CASSYADSYEQYF.

The table lists this clonotype with a few counts. The chain employs TRBV4-1 and TRBJ2-2; D unresolved. Trimming stripped 0 bases from V and 6 bases from J, with 14 bases between. This CDR3 region has 16 residues. CDR1 is MGHRA, CDR2 YSYEKL, per germline. CDR3 in amino acids: CASSQDPLGRAGELFF. The CDR3 nucleotides are TGCGCCAGCAGCCAAGATCCTTTGGGAAGGGCCGGGGAGCTGTTTTTT.

Notes on this clonotype: Relative to the germline gene, one junction end is altered; a read error may explain this. The rearrangement uses TRBV20-1 and TRBJ2-1; the match to TRBD2 covers 10 bases. CDR3 length: 15 residues. In germline, CDR1 is DFQATT, CDR2 SNEGSKA (reference sequence). The CDR3 DNA sequence: TGCGGTGCTAGTACCGGGACTAGCGTCCACAATGAGCAGTTCTTC. Translating it yields CGASTGTSVHNEQFF.

This chain joins TRBV29-1 and TRBJ2-2, with a possible D match to TRBD2 (5 bases). The length of the CDR3 is 15 residues. Germline V lookup: CDR1 SQVTM, CDR2 ANQGSEA. V lost 7 bases and J lost 0, with 15 bases in between. Written as DNA, the CDR3 is TGCAGCGGGGGAGACATCCCCACGAACACCGGGGAGCTGTTTTTT. Translating it yields CSGGDIPTNTGELFF.

This chain joins TRBV7-8 and TRBJ2-1; 8 bases match TRBD2. After removal of 8 bases from V and 4 bases from J, the junction contained 4 bases not matched to a gene. The CDR3 is made up of 13 amino acids. Germline V lookup: CDR1 SGHVS, CDR2 FQNEAQ. CDR3 DNA: TGTGCCAGCCTAGGACTAGCATACAATGAGCAGTTCTTC. Amino acid sequence: CASLGLAYNEQFF.

This clonotype was observed many times. The chain recombines TRBV4-3 with TRBJ2-3; 7 bases fit TRBD1. V trimming: 3 bases; J trimming: 6 bases; junction bases outside the gene matches: 6. This CDR3 contains 14 residues. Germline CDR1 is LGHNA and CDR2 is YSLEER. This CDR3 reads CASSQDRSSDTQYF. The CDR3 DNA is TGCGCCAGCAGCCAGGACAGGTCATCCGATACGCAGTATTTT.

The chain couples TRBV14 to TRBJ2-1; TRBD2 matches 9 bases. The J segment lost 5 bases and the V segment lost 6 bases, leaving 5 bases of the junction unmatched. CDR1 is SGHDN, CDR2 FVKESK, per germline. This CDR3 contains 14 residues. This CDR3 reads CASSTSGPNNEQFF. The CDR3 bases are TGTGCCAGCAGTACTAGCGGGCCAAACAATGAGCAGTTCTTC.

The chain recombines TRBV11-2 with TRBJ2-3, with 9 bases identical to TRBD1. Germline V gene data show CDR1 as SGHAT and CDR2 as FQNNGV. CDR3 size: 16 residues. Losses at the gene ends were 4 bases for V and 3 bases for J; bases not matched to a gene: 8. DNA of the CDR3: TGTGCCAGCAGCTGGGGGTCAGGGACAGGGACAGATACGCAGTATTTT. Its translation is CASSWGSGTGTDTQYF.

This clonotype showed up just a few times. Here the CDR3 reads CASSATSAEQFF. The DNA of the CDR3 is TGCGCCAGCAGCGCCACTAGCGCGGAGCAGTTCTTC. This chain links TRBV5-1 with TRBJ2-1, with 7 bases matching TRBD2. The CDR3 totals 12 residues. V lost 4 bases, J lost 10 bases, and 5 bases stayed unmatched. Germline CDR1 reads SGHRS; CDR2 reads YFSETQ.

The rearrangement joins TRBV6-1 to TRBJ2-7; 8 nucleotides align to TRBD1. V lost 8 bases and J lost 3; bases outside the gene matches: 6. This CDR3 spans 13 amino acids. Germline loops: CDR1 MNHNS, CDR2 SASEGT. The CDR3 loop reads CASLGQGGYEQYF. In DNA, the CDR3 is TGTGCCAGCCTAGGACAGGGAGGCTACGAGCAGTACTTC.

This clonotype turned up a few times. The chain combines TRBV12-3 or TRBV12-4 with TRBJ1-2; possibly TRBD1 for D (6 bases). Trimming left V 3 bases short and J 8 bases short, with 13 bases between. The CDR3 covers 13 residues. The CDR3 loop is CASSFGGAQGYTF. CDR3 DNA sequence: TGTGCCAGCAGTTTTGGGGGGGCTCAAGGCTACACCTTC.

This clonotype was seen more than once but under ten times. V gene TRBV4-1 combines with J gene TRBJ2-6; D is undetermined. V was cut by 0 bases and J by 0 bases, with 24 bases left in between. CDR3 length: 22 amino acids. From germline, CDR1 is MGHRA and CDR2 YSYEKL. The chain's CDR3 is CASSQDPPPTVMGYSGANVLTF. The CDR3 DNA follows: TGCGCCAGCAGCCAAGACCCCCCCCCTACAGTGATGGGCTACTCTGGGGCCAACGTCCTGACTTTC.

This rearrangement joins TRBV10-1 to TRBJ2-7, with 13 bases fitting TRBD2. This CDR3 contains 18 residues. Germline V gene data show CDR1 as WNHNN and CDR2 as SYGVQD (reference sequence). J lost 2 bases, V lost 2 bases, and 9 bases had no gene match. The CDR3 region has the DNA TGCGCCAGCAGTGAGAGGGGACTAGCGGGGACCAAGACCTACGAGCAGTACTTC. It translates to CASSERGLAGTKTYEQYF.

V and J are TRBV5-1 and TRBJ2-2; the D is unclear. The length of the CDR3 is 14 residues. V was shortened by 1 base and J by 8 bases, with 12 bases between the two germline ends. Germline V gives CDR1 SGHRS, CDR2 YFSETQ. DNA of the CDR3: TGCGCCAGCAGCTTGTCTAGACCCTCGGGGGAGCTGTTTTTT. This translates into CASSLSRPSGELFF.

This clonotype occurred a few times. The chain combines TRBV7-2 with TRBJ2-1; weak D call: TRBD2 (5 bases). CDR3 length equals 12 residues. V was shortened by 5 bases and J by 8 bases, with 10 bases between the two germline ends. Germline assignment: CDR1 SGHTA and CDR2 FQGNSA. This CDR3 is CASSARGYEQFF. For the CDR3, the DNA is TGTGCCAGCAGCGCGAGAGGGTATGAGCAGTTCTTC.

The chain has TRBV6-1 and TRBJ1-4; no definite D call. V was trimmed by 5 bases and J by 5 bases, leaving 12 bases between them. Germline CDR1 is MNHNS and CDR2 is SASEGT. The CDR3 is 14 residues long. The CDR3 region is CASSRSGINEKLFF. DNA of the CDR3: TGTGCCAGCAGTCGGTCGGGGATAAATGAAAAACTGTTTTTT.

The chain employs TRBV18 and TRBJ1-3, with D possibly matching TRBD1 (6 bases). CDR3 length equals 15 residues. Germline CDR1 is KGHSH and CDR2 is LQKENI. Trimming left V 2 bases short and J 4 bases short, with 12 bases between. CDR3 coding DNA: TGTGCCAGCTCACCAGCGGGGGCAACGGGAAACACCATATATTTT. This encodes CASSPAGATGNTIYF.

The V call is TRBV2, the J call TRBJ2-7; a weak D match, TRBD2 (6 bases). The CDR3 spans 14 residues. CDR1 and CDR2 (germline): SNHLY, FYNNEI. The V end was cut by 4 bases, the J end by 4 bases, with 14 bases between. CDR3 in amino acids: CASSGPRRGYEQYF. CDR3 bases: TGTGCCAGCAGTGGTCCTAGACGGGGGTACGAGCAGTACTTC.

This clonotype has more than one count but fewer than ten. The genes are TRBV15 and TRBJ2-7; TRBD1 agrees at 7 bases. V shed 7 bases, J shed 6 bases, and the junction held 9 bases outside the gene matches. This CDR3 is built from 13 residues. The V gene's germline CDR1 is LNHNV and CDR2 YYDKDF (reference sequence). CDR3 DNA: TGTGCCACCACCACGAGACAGGGCTTCGAGCAGTACTTC. Its protein is CATTTRQGFEQYF.

The V and J genes are TRBV4-2 and TRBJ2-1; 9 positions agree with TRBD2. Per the germline V gene, CDR1 is LGHNA and CDR2 is YNFKEQ. With V trimmed by 3 bases and J by 0 bases, 3 bases remained unmatched. CDR3 length: 16 amino acids. Here the CDR3 reads CASSQSSGTSYNEQFF. CDR3 sequence (DNA): TGTGCCAGCAGCCAGTCTAGCGGGACCTCCTACAATGAGCAGTTCTTC.

The V call is TRBV11-1, the J call TRBJ2-1, with 7 bases fitting TRBD2. Germline CDR1 is SGHAT and CDR2 is FQDESV (reference sequence). CDR3 size: 18 residues. With 5 bases clipped from V and 0 bases from J, the junction kept 13 bases outside the gene matches. CDR3 protein: CASSKPRVAGRSYNEQFF. Written as DNA, the CDR3 is TGTGCCAGCAGCAAACCTCGAGTAGCGGGTCGCTCCTACAATGAGCAGTTCTTC.